This entry features one T cell receptor beta chain sequence. These data originate in a study of graft-versus-host responses after intestinal transplantation. Study summary: All recipients were given anti-thymocyte globulin induction, and tacrolimus and steroids were then administered for three to four years. Findings of the study overall: Declines in HvG clones occurring early post-transplant were associated with peak circulating GvH clone levels.

Using immunoSEQ multiplex PCR, the repertoire was profiled, and TCRdb retains in-frame clones only, with some absent. The sample consists of about 8,200 clones, about a third of them appearing once. The sequence derives from a human patient who received an intestinal transplant. The starting material was alloreactive CD4+ T cells from a mixed lymphocyte reaction culture, obtained before intestinal transplant. Subset described: CFSE-low proliferating T cells sorted from roughly six-day pre-transplant mixed lymphocyte reaction (GvH or HvG direction).

The CDR3 reads CASSLYGMGTYEQYF. The CDR3 DNA reads as TGTGCCAGCAGCTTATACGGGATGGGAACCTACGAGCAGTACTTC. This chain connects TRBV11-2 to TRBJ2-7; D perhaps matches TRBD2 (5 bases). Trimming removed 2 bases from V and 2 bases from J, with 13 bases in between. The CDR3 is 15 amino acids. Germline CDR1 reads SGHAT; CDR2 reads FQNNGV.